This T cell receptor beta chain comes out of a study of CD8+CD57+ T cells in acquired aplastic anemia. Profiling that covered TCR beta VDJ and CDR3 relied on genomic DNA as its template. TCRdb itself ran the reads through MiXCR, one entry per CDR3 protein. Of over 150,000 distinct CDR3 sequences listed, roughly 65% are singletons. This CDR3 is 17 amino acids long. The ends lost 3 bases at V and 1 base at J; junction bases unmatched: 9. Germline CDR1 SGDLS, CDR2 YYNGEE. This clonotype was detected ten times or more. Its antigen is still unknown. Patients selected for sequencing had displayed CD8+CD57+ cell expansion by flow cytometry. Study observations and caveats: The number of CD8+ CDR3 sequences shared by patients and controls was approximately 28.

The sequencing input was sorted CD4+, CD8+, or CD8+CD57+ T cells (not recorded which) from PBMCs. The clonotype was recovered from a human donor with aplastic anemia. V usage is TRBV9 and J usage is TRBJ2-3, with 9 bases that match TRBD1. The CDR3 here is CASSAPGQGDRTDTQYF. CDR3 nucleotides: TGTGCCAGCAGCGCCCCGGGACAGGGTGACCGCACAGATACGCAGTATTTT.